This T cell receptor (beta chain) was sequenced in a study of monozygotic twins with inflammatory bowel disease. The study, taken as a whole, reports: Researchers were unable to tell different T cell subtypes apart. Discordant twins had repertoire similarity that did not differ from that of concordant twins, possibly from limited power.

A remark on this clonotype: Its specificity is not known.

The CDR3 runs 15 residues. Germline values: CDR1 SGHAT, CDR2 FQNNGV. UMIs that included a 6-nucleotide sample barcode were added by template switching, which took place during cDNA synthesis. Both TCRalpha and TCRbeta cDNA were subjected to two nested PCRs lasting approximately 16 and 10 cycles. TCRdb re-called the 5' RACE reads and catalogs CDR3 proteins one per entry, DNA excluded. The sample table includes more than 75,000 distinct CDR3 sequences. The clonotype originates from a human donor with ulcerative colitis or Crohn's disease, or a healthy co-twin of an affected twin (not recorded which). This chain joins TRBV11-2 and TRBJ1-1; TCRdb calls TRBD1, which cannot be checked without DNA. Source material: blood. This CDR3 reads CASSLTGTGVTEAFF.